This paragraph covers one T cell receptor beta chain sequence. Its antigen is still unknown. The data belong to a study of cytomegalovirus exposure and HLA in healthy donors. Germline V gives CDR1 MGHRA, CDR2 YSYEKL. The CDR3 runs to 17 residues. V lost 1 base to trimming and J lost 12 bases; unmatched junction nucleotides: 17. The PCR made use of 60 Vbeta and 13 Jbeta primers. Sequenced by immunoSEQ multiplex PCR; TCRdb stores in-frame clones only, minus some. The repertoire consists of over 85,000 clones, with around 73% occurring once and the leading ten covering under 4.5%. General study findings and limits: Some V segments could not be told apart, so they were left out, TRBV6-2 and TRBV6-3 among them. Several top significant clusters appeared, in a later analysis, to be linked to common viral pathogens.

The specimen sequenced was PBMCs. This receptor was obtained from a middle-aged man in good health and CMV-seronegative. The rearrangement uses TRBV4-1 and TRBJ1-4, with 7 bases identical to TRBD1. The DNA for the CDR3 is TGCGCCAGCAGCCAAGTAGGGGTCCGGGACAGTAGAGCTGAACTGTTTTTT. Translating gives CASSQVGVRDSRAELFF.